The present T cell receptor (beta chain) was sequenced within a study of technical replicates of blood from a handful of donors. V was pared by 5 bases and J by 7 bases, with 19 bases between. The V gene's germline CDR1 is SGHNT and CDR2 YENEEA. The CDR3 is 15 residues long. This clone was seen only once. Libraries were prepared by immunoSEQ multiplex PCR; TCRdb keeps only in-frame clonotypes and omits some of them. The data show roughly 100,000 clones, just over 95% seen once. This receptor was identified in a human donor in good health. Material for sequencing was T cells isolated from PBMCs. The chain links TRBV11-3 to TRBJ2-3; D call uncertain. The CDR3 is CASSPHHATSNTQYF. The CDR3 region has the DNA TGTGCCAGCAGCCCTCATCATGCGACTTCCAATACGCAGTATTTT.